Listed here is a single TCR beta chain. As yet, its antigen is unknown. This sample stems from a study of monozygotic twins with inflammatory bowel disease. Study findings and constraints: Part of the variability in patient repertoires may have come from differing immunosuppressive treatments. In these data, no single strong IBD-associated signal or clonotype received support. On the inverse Simpson index, IBD patients scored lower for TCRbeta diversity than healthy co-twins. IBD patients exhibited fewer clonotypes shared with other individuals than healthy twins, particularly with disease activity.

The CDR3 consists of 15 residues. Germline lookup yields CDR1 SGHDN and CDR2 FVKESK. TCRdb re-called the 5' RACE reads and gives one entry per CDR3 protein, without DNA. The sample table includes around 400,000 distinct CDR3 sequences. Material: blood. This chain joins TRBV14 and TRBJ1-1. This receptor was identified in a human donor with ulcerative colitis or Crohn's disease, or a healthy co-twin of an affected twin (not recorded which). CDR3 protein: CASSHALGLDTEAFF.